Given below is one T cell receptor (beta chain) in context. The source of the sample is a study of T cell changes during pregnancy in multiple sclerosis. Method: immunoSEQ multiplex PCR; TCRdb's copy keeps in-frame clones and lacks some. The table lists under 45,000 clones, roughly nine tenths of them singletons. This CDR3 is built from 14 residues. The V and J ends lost 8 bases and 1 base respectively, with 12 bases between them. Germline V gene data show CDR1 as MNHNS and CDR2 as SASEGT. The source was CD4+ T cells from peripheral blood mononuclear cells, collected in the second trimester of pregnancy. The TCR was taken from a female donor with multiple sclerosis, enrolled in a pregnancy study. The V and J genes are TRBV6-1 and TRBJ1-5, with D possibly being TRBD1 (5 bases). The CDR3 here is CASRKGLSNQPQHF. In DNA, the CDR3 is TGTGCCAGCCGGAAGGGGCTCAGCAATCAGCCCCAGCATTTT.